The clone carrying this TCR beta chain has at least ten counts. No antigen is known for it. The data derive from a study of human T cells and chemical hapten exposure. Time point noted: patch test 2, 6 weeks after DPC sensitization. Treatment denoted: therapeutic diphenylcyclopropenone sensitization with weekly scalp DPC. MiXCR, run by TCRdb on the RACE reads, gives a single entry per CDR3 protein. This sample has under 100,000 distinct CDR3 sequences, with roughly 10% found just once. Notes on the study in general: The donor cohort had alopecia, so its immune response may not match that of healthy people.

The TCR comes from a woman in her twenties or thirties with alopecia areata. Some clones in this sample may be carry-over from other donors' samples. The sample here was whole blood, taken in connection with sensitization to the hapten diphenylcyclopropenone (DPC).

CDR3 nucleotide sequence: TGTGCCAGCAGCAGAGTAGCGGGGGGCCGGGAGACAGATACGCAGTATTTT. Residues: CASSRVAGGRETDTQYF. The chain couples TRBV5-4 to TRBJ2-3; 10 bases map to TRBD2. Germline CDR1 is SGHNT and CDR2 is YYREEE (reference sequence). Trimming at V came to 4 bases and at J to 3 bases, leaving 11 bases not matched to a gene. The CDR3 spans 17 residues.